The 19 T cell receptor beta chains reported below all come from one sample, sequenced in a study of blood T cell repertoires in COVID-19. Some clones are missing from TCRdb's copy, which holds only in-frame ones; the method was immunoSEQ multiplex PCR. This table has about 120,000 clones, approximately 90% appearing once. What was sequenced was peripheral blood. Source of these receptors: a woman aged 50 to 60 with acute or convalescent COVID-19.

The chain employs TRBV7-2 and TRBJ2-1, with 14 positions matching TRBD2. Germline V gene sequence: CDR1 SGHTA, CDR2 FQGNSA. CDR3 length equals 16 residues. After removal of 4 bases from V and 7 bases from J, the junction contained 6 bases not matched to a gene. CDR3 in DNA: TGTGCCAGCAGCTCCCGAGGGACTAGCGGGAGTAATGAGCAGTTCTTC. Amino acid sequence: CASSSRGTSGSNEQFF.

V usage is TRBV30 and J usage is TRBJ1-6; D gene ambiguous. CDR1 and CDR2 from the germline V gene are GTSNPN and SVGIG (reference sequence). The germline V and J ends were trimmed by 0 bases and 9 bases, with 12 bases remaining between them. CDR3 size: 14 residues. The CDR3 DNA is TGTGCCTGGAGTGTGGGTAGTTCAGGTTCACCCCTCCACTTT. Translated: CAWSVGSSGSPLHF.

The gene calls are TRBV29-1 and TRBJ1-2; D is possibly TRBD1 (5 bases). Trimming left V 3 bases short and J 8 bases short, with 22 bases between. CDR1 and CDR2 from the germline V gene are SQVTM and ANQGSEA. This CDR3 region has 15 residues. CDR3 bases: TGCAGCGTTGAGGATGGTGGGGGGAACCAAGGGGGCTACACCTTC. This gives the protein CSVEDGGGNQGGYTF.

The chain has TRBV5-4 and TRBJ2-2, with TRBD2 matching 7 bases. V gave up 0 bases and J gave up 5 bases; unmatched junction bases: 7. Germline V gene lookup returns CDR1 SGHNT and CDR2 YYREEE (reference sequence). CDR3 length: 16 residues. CDR3 coding DNA: TGTGCCAGCAGCTTGGTCCCGCGGGAGAGGACCGGGGAGCTGTTTTTT. Its protein is CASSLVPRERTGELFF.

This sequence joins TRBV4-1 and TRBJ1-2; D is possibly TRBD1 (6 bases). V lost 0 bases, J lost 5 bases, and 13 bases lay in between. The CDR3 has 15 residues. Germline lookup yields CDR1 MGHRA and CDR2 YSYEKL. CDR3 coding DNA: TGCGCCAGCAGCCAAGACCGAGGACAGCTATATGGCTACACCTTC. Translated: CASSQDRGQLYGYTF.

The V call is TRBV11-3, the J call TRBJ2-2; D gene uncertain. Per germline, CDR1 SGHNT and CDR2 YENEEA. This CDR3 comprises 12 residues. V shed 2 bases and J shed 7 bases, with 5 bases lying between them. CDR3 sequence: CASSLFIGELFF. In nucleotides, the CDR3 is TGTGCCAGCAGCTTATTCATCGGGGAGCTGTTTTTT.

The chain uses TRBV7-9 and TRBJ1-5; 8 nucleotides match TRBD1. The CDR3 spans 14 residues. Germline V CDR1 and CDR2: SEHNR, FQNEAQ (reference sequence). V was pared by 4 bases and J by 7 bases, with 6 bases of the junction left unmatched. In nucleotides, the CDR3 is TGTGCCAGCAGCTCGGACAGGGCCAGGCAGCCCCAGCATTTT. Translated: CASSSDRARQPQHF. The full variable domain, its missing parts supplied by reference TRBV7-9 and TRBJ1-5, is DTGVSQNPRHKITKRGQNVTFRCDPISEHNRLYWYRQTLGQGPEFLTYFQNEAQLEKSRLLSDRFSAERPKGSFSTLEIQRTEQGDSAMYLCASSSDRARQPQHFGDGTRLSIL.

This chain joins TRBV3-1 (or the pseudogene TRBV3-2) and TRBJ2-7; 9 bases match TRBD1. CDR1 is LGHDT, CDR2 YNNKEL, per germline (reference sequence). V trimming: 3 bases; J trimming: 5 bases; junction bases outside the gene matches: 8. The length of the CDR3 is 15 residues. Written as DNA, the CDR3 is TGTGCCAGCAGCCAGTCCCCGGACAGGGGTCACGAGCAGTACTTC. Encoded protein: CASSQSPDRGHEQYF.

The J gene is TRBJ2-3, the V gene TRBV5-1; weak D call: TRBD2 (7 bases). The CDR3 is made up of 15 amino acids. Germline CDR1 SGHRS, CDR2 YFSETQ. V was shortened by 4 bases and J by 5 bases, with 17 bases between the two germline ends. The CDR3 coding sequence is TGCGCCAGCAGCGGGATGGCGGGGGCCGGAGATACGCAGTATTTT. Residues: CASSGMAGAGDTQYF.

In DNA, the CDR3 is TGTGCCAGCAGCGTAGATGGAGGGCGGAACACTGAAGCTTTCTTT. Amino acid sequence: CASSVDGGRNTEAFF. The V and J genes are TRBV9 and TRBJ1-1; no clear D gene. V lost 0 bases, J lost 1 base, and 10 bases lay in between. This CDR3 region has 15 residues. Per the germline V gene, CDR1 is SGDLS and CDR2 is YYNGEE. The full variable domain, rest sourced from reference TRBV9 and TRBJ1-1, is DSGVTQTPKHLITATGQRVTLRCSPRSGDLSVYWYQQSLDQGLQFLIQYYNGEERAKGNILERFSAQQFPDLHSELNLSSLELGDSALYFCASSVDGGRNTEAFFGQGTRLTVV.

J is TRBJ1-6 and V is TRBV10-2; 9 bases fit TRBD1. The CDR3 runs 14 residues. Germline lookup yields CDR1 WSHSY and CDR2 SAAADI. The trim removed 4 bases at V and 9 bases at J, leaving 4 bases unmatched. CDR3 nucleotide sequence: TGCGCCAGCAGTGGACCGGGACAGGGTTCACCCCTCCACTTT. It is translated as CASSGPGQGSPLHF.

This clone occurred once. The V gene is TRBV30, the J gene TRBJ2-3; D unclear. The germline V and J ends were trimmed by 2 bases and 6 bases, with 9 bases remaining between them. Germline V gene sequence: CDR1 GTSNPN, CDR2 SVGIG (reference sequence). The CDR3 length is 12 residues. CDR3 sequence (DNA): TGTGCCTGGAGTACTGTCGCGGATACGCAGTATTTT. Translated, it gives CAWSTVADTQYF.

This chain connects TRBV6-5 to TRBJ2-2; 10 bases align to TRBD1. Trimming removed 8 bases from V and 8 bases from J; junction bases left unmatched: 8. The CDR3 is made up of 14 amino acids. Per germline, CDR1 MNHEY and CDR2 SVGAGI. The CDR3 DNA follows: TGTGCCAGCGGGGACAGGGGTTTATCAGGGGAGCTGTTTTTT. Encoded protein: CASGDRGLSGELFF.

The genes are TRBV5-1 and TRBJ2-1, with a weak D call TRBD1 (5 bases). Germline CDR1 SGHRS, CDR2 YFSETQ. The germline V and J ends were trimmed by 4 bases and 0 bases, with 17 bases remaining between them. The length of the CDR3 is 17 residues. The DNA for the CDR3 is TGCGCCAGCAGCCCGAACATCCCAGGGTTCTCCTACAATGAGCAGTTCTTC. Its translation is CASSPNIPGFSYNEQFF.

This chain joins TRBV6-5 and TRBJ2-4, with D possibly being TRBD2 (6 bases). The germline V and J ends were trimmed by 3 bases and 1 base, with 13 bases remaining between them. The germline gives CDR1 MNHEY, CDR2 SVGAGI. CDR3 length: 16 residues. CDR3 nucleotide sequence: TGTGCCAGCAGTTATGCGGACGGGGGTGCCAAAAACATTCAGTACTTC. Translation gives CASSYADGGAKNIQYF.

The V gene is TRBV5-1, the J gene TRBJ1-4; 8 bases align to TRBD1. Per germline, CDR1 SGHRS and CDR2 YFSETQ. The CDR3 is 14 amino acids. V trimming: 4 bases; J trimming: 5 bases; junction bases outside the gene matches: 4. The chain's CDR3 is CASSPGGANEKLFF. CDR3 nucleotides: TGCGCCAGCAGCCCAGGGGGCGCGAATGAAAAACTGTTTTTT.

The genes are TRBV13 and TRBJ2-7; TRBD2 matches 12 bases. The CDR3 totals 15 residues. V lost 1 base, J lost 7 bases, and 5 bases stayed unmatched. Looked up from germline, CDR1 is PRHDT and CDR2 is FYEKMQ (reference sequence). CDR3 sequence: CASSLVLAGGQEQYF. Written as DNA, the CDR3 is TGTGCCAGCAGCTTAGTGCTAGCGGGGGGGCAAGAGCAGTACTTC.

The chain links TRBV19 to TRBJ2-3; 7 bases line up with TRBD1. The CDR3 length is 18 residues. Unmatched junction bases numbered 20, after V lost 4 bases and J lost 7 bases. Looked up from germline, CDR1 is LNHDA and CDR2 is SQIVND (reference sequence). The CDR3 sequence is CASSTSTSRPGGTYTQYF. Here the CDR3 DNA reads TGTGCCAGTAGTACCTCTACGTCACGGCCAGGGGGAACTTATACGCAGTATTTT.

J is TRBJ2-7 and V is TRBV19; the match to TRBD1 covers 10 bases. J lost 0 bases, V lost 5 bases, and 7 bases had no gene match. Germline loops: CDR1 LNHDA, CDR2 SQIVND (reference sequence). The length of the CDR3 is 16 residues. The CDR3 protein is CASSPGQGFTSYEQYF. CDR3 in DNA: TGTGCCAGTAGTCCGGGACAGGGGTTCACCTCCTACGAGCAGTACTTC.